This T cell receptor (beta chain) was identified during a study of identifying expanded T cells in peripheral blood (dated by TCRdb to between 2018 and 2020). Regarding the research as a whole: Technical replicates were generated by sequencing separate aliquots of the same genomic DNA pool, and four replicates were compared pairwise. Results the study describes overall, beyond this receptor: The authors expected biological variance in healthy repertoires might increase further over much longer intervals such as months to years. Between technical replicates the binomial model flagged about 1.1 differentially abundant clones, whereas over roughly two weeks the binomial model flagged about 15 and over about 4 weeks 19 to 20. Across all healthy donors, variance in clone template counts between approximately two-week samples was found to increase significantly with total template count. Across all healthy-donor time intervals, the beta-binomial model significantly lowered both the number of clones called differentially abundant and the false-positive rate.

No immune events such as infections were documented for the healthy donors during the collection period. Time-dependent variance in a beta-binomial model of T-cell clone differential abundance was calibrated using healthy-donor blood repertoires as a training cohort. There were 10 healthy donors in the training cohort, of whom 3 were female and 7 were male. Donor ages ranged from 29 to 64 years, with an average of roughly 47 years. Whole blood, obtained from a commercial supplier, was collected from each healthy donor at three time points spaced about 2 weeks apart. For immunosequencing, genomic DNA was extracted from unsorted whole blood. The immunoSEQ Assay, which uses bias-controlled multiplex PCR amplification of genomic DNA, was used to profile TCRbeta CDR3 regions. In the authors' own workflow: The absolute abundance of each unique TCRbeta CDR3 region was quantified after sequences were collapsed and filtered. Differential abundance was tested with two models: a binomial (Fisher-equivalent) model and a beta-binomial model that adds time-dependent variance fitted from healthy donors. Any clone with fewer than 5 combined templates was excluded, and a clone was called differentially abundant if its Benjamini-Hochberg FDR was below 0.01. The form v = (b*log(k)+a)^2 was used to model beta-binomial variance as a function of total template count across the two samples. TCRdb re-hosts the immuneACCESS table, in-frame sequences only. Its copies lack some clones; in the studies checked, an unresolved V gene accounts for under half of them, and the cause for the rest is not known. The DNA gave D and trimming, while V, J and clone size come from that table. This sample has 100,000 to 150,000 clones in its table, and approximately 86% of those were observed once. The ten largest make up about 8% of the sample.

A remark on this clone: The clone's antigen remains unknown. The input lacks base qualities; no much larger clone sits a single base away.

This TCR was recovered from a person between 18 and 70 years old in good health. The specimen was blood.

CDR3 sequence: CASSVASNTEAFF. The nucleotide sequence reads as follows: TGTGCCAGCAGTGTCGCCTCGAACACTGAAGCTTTCTTT. The chain links TRBV2 with TRBJ1-1; the D segment cannot be called with confidence. From the germline V gene, CDR1 is SNHLY and CDR2 is FYNNEI. Reading from cysteine to phenylalanine, the CDR3 counts 13 amino acids. Only the CDR3 portion is preserved as DNA: 39 bases, with reading frame beginning at the first base. V was cut back by 4 bases and J by 1 base, leaving a gap of 7 bases between them.